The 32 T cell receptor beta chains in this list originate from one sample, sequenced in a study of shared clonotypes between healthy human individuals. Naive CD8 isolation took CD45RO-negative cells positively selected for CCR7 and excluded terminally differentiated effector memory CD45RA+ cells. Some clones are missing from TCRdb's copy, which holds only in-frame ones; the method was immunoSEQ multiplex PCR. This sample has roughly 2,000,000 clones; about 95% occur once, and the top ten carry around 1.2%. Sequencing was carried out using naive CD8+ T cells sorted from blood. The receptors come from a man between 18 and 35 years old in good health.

In nucleotides, the CDR3 is TGTGCCAGCAGCTTATCTGAGGGAGTACCCCTCGAGCAGTACTTC. This translates into CASSLSEGVPLEQYF. This sequence joins TRBV7-8 and TRBJ2-7, with D tentatively TRBD2 (5 bases). Trimming shortened V by 2 bases and J by 6 bases, and 17 bases separated the two germline ends. Germline V gene lookup returns CDR1 SGHVS and CDR2 FQNEAQ. CDR3 length: 15 residues.

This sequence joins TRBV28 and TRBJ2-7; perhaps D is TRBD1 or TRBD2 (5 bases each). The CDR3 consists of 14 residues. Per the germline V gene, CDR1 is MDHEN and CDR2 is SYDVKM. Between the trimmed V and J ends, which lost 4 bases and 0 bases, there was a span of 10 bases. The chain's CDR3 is CASSSGTDSYEQYF. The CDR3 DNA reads TGTGCCAGCAGTTCCGGGACCGACTCCTACGAGCAGTACTTC.

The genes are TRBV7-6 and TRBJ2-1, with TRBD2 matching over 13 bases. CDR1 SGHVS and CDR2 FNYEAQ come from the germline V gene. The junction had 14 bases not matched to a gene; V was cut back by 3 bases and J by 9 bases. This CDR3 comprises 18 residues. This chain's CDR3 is CASSFHPPGTSGVFEQFF. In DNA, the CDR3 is TGTGCCAGCAGCTTCCATCCCCCCGGGACTAGCGGGGTTTTTGAGCAGTTCTTC.

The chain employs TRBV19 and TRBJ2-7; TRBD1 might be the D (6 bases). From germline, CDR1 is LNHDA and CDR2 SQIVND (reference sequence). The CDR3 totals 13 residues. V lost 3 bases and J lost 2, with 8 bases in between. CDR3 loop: CASSMDSTYEQYF. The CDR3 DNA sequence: TGTGCCAGTAGTATGGACAGCACCTACGAGCAGTACTTC.

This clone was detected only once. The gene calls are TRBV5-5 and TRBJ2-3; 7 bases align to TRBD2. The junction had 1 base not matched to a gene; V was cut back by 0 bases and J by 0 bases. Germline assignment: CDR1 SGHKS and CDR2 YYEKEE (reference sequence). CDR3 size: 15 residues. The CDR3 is CASSLGAGSTDTQYF. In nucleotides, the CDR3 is TGTGCCAGCAGCTTGGGAGCGGGAAGCACAGATACGCAGTATTTT.

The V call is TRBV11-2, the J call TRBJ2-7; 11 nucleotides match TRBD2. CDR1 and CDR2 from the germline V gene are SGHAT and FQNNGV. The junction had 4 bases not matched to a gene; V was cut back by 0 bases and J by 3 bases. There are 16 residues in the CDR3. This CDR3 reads CASSLDSGGAYYEQYF. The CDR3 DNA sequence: TGTGCCAGCAGCTTAGATAGCGGGGGGGCCTACTACGAGCAGTACTTC.

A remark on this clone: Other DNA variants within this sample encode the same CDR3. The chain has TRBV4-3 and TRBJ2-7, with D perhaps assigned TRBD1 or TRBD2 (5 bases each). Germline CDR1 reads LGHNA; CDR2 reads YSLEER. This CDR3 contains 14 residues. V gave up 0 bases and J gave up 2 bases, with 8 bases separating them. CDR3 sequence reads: CASSQDLGAYEQYF. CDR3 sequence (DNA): TGCGCCAGCAGCCAAGATCTGGGGGCCTACGAGCAGTACTTC.

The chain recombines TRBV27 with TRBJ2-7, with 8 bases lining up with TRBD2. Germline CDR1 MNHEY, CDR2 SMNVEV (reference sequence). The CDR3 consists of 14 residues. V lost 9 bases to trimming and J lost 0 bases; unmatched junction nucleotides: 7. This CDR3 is CARSRRGASYEQYF. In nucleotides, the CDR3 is TGTGCCAGGAGTCGGCGGGGGGCCTCCTACGAGCAGTACTTC.

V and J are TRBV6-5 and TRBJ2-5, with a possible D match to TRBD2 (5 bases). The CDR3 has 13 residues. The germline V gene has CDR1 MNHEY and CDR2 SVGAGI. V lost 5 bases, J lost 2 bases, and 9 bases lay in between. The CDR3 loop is CASSLGLQETQYF. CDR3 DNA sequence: TGTGCCAGCAGTCTCGGACTGCAAGAGACCCAGTACTTC.

CDR3 protein: CASSPGTSGRTDTQYF. CDR3 DNA: TGTGCCAGCAGCCCGGGGACTAGCGGCCGCACAGATACGCAGTATTTT. V and J are TRBV13 and TRBJ2-3; 11 bases map to TRBD2. This CDR3 comprises 16 residues. CDR1 and CDR2 from the germline V gene are PRHDT and FYEKMQ (reference sequence). J lost 1 base, V lost 5 bases, and 5 bases had no gene match.

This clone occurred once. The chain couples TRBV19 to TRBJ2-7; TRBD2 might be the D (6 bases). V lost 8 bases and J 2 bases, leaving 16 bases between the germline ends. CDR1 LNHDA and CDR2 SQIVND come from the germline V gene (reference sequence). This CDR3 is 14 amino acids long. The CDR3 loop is CASGVGRGAYEQYF. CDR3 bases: TGTGCCAGTGGGGTTGGGCGGGGAGCCTACGAGCAGTACTTC.

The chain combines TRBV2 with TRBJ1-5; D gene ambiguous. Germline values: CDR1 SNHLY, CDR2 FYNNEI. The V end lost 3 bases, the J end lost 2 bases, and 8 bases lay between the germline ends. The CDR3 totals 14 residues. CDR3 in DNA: TGTGCCAGCAGTGAGGGTATTGGCAATCAGCCCCAGCATTTT. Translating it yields CASSEGIGNQPQHF.

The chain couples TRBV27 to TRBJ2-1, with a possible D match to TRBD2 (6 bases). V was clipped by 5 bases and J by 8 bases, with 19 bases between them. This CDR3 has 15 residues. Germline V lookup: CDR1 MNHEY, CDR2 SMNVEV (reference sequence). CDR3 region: CASSPDGLIGYEQFF. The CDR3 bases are TGTGCCAGCAGTCCCGATGGACTAATCGGGTATGAGCAGTTCTTC.

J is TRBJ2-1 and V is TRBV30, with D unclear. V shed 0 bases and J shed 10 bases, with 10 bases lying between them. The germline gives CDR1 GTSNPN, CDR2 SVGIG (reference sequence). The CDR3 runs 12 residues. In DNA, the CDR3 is TGTGCCTGGAGTGTAAACGGCCTCGAGCAGTTCTTC. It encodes CAWSVNGLEQFF.

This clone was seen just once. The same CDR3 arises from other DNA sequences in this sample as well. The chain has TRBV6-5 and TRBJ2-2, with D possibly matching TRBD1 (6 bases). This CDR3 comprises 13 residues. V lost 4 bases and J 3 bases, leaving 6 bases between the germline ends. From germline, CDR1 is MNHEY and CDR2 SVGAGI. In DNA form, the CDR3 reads TGTGCCAGCAGTTGGACAGACACCGGGGAGCTGTTTTTT. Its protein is CASSWTDTGELFF.

In DNA form, the CDR3 reads TGTGCCAGCAGTTACGGGAAGAGCCTCAATGAGCAGTTCTTC. This codes for CASSYGKSLNEQFF. J is TRBJ2-1 and V is TRBV6-5, with D unclear. Germline-derived CDR1 and CDR2 are MNHEY and SVGAGI. This CDR3 spans 14 amino acids. The V end was cut by 2 bases, the J end by 6 bases, with 11 bases between.

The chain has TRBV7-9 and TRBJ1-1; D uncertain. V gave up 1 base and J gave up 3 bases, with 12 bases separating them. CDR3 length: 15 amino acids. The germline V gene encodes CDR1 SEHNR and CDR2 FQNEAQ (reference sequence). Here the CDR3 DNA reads TGTGCCAGCAGCTTAGAGATGGGGAGGGACACTGAAGCTTTCTTT. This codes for CASSLEMGRDTEAFF.

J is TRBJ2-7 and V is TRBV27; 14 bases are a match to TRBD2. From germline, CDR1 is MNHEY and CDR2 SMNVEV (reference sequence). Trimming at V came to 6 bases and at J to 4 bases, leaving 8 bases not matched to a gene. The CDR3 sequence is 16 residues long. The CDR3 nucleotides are TGTGCCAGCAGGGGACTAGCGGGAGCTAGCAGGTACGAGCAGTACTTC. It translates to CASRGLAGASRYEQYF.

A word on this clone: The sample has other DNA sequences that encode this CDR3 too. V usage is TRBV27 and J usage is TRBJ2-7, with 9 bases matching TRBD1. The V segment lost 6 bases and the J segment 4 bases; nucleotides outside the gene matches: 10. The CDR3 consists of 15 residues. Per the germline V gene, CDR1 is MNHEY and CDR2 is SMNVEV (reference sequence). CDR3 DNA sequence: TGTGCCAGCAGCCTATCCGGGACAGGGAGGTACGAGCAGTACTTC. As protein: CASSLSGTGRYEQYF.

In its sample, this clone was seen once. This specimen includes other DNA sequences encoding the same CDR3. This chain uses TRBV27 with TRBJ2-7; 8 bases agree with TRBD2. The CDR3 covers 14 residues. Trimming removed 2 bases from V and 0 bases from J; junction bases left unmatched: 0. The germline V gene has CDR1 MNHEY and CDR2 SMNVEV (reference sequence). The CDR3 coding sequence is TGTGCCAGCAGTTTAAGCGGGAGCTCCTACGAGCAGTACTTC. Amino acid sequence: CASSLSGSSYEQYF.

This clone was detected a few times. CDR3 amino acids: CASSLYREDQPQHF. DNA for the CDR3: TGTGCCAGCAGTCTGTACCGTGAGGATCAGCCCCAGCATTTT. This chain connects TRBV27 to TRBJ1-5; no reliable D call. The CDR3 runs 14 residues. Trimming took 5 bases from V and 5 from J, leaving 13 bases between them. CDR1 is MNHEY and CDR2 is SMNVEV in the germline V gene (reference sequence).

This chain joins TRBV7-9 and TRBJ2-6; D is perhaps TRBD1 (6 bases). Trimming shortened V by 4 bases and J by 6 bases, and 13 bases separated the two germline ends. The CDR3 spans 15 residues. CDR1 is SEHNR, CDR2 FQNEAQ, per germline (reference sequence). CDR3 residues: CASSSYREVANVLTF. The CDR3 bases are TGTGCCAGCAGCTCCTACAGGGAAGTGGCCAACGTCCTGACTTTC. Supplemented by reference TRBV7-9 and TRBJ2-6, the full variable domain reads DTGVSQNPRHKITKRGQNVTFRCDPISEHNRLYWYRQTLGQGPEFLTYFQNEAQLEKSRLLSDRFSAERPKGSFSTLEIQRTEQGDSAMYLCASSSYREVANVLTFGAGSRLTVL.

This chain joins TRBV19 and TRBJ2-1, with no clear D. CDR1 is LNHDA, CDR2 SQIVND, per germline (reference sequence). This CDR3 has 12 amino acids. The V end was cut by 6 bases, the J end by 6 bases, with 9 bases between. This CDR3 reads CASSVVTNEQFF. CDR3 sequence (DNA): TGTGCCAGTAGCGTCGTAACCAATGAGCAGTTCTTC.

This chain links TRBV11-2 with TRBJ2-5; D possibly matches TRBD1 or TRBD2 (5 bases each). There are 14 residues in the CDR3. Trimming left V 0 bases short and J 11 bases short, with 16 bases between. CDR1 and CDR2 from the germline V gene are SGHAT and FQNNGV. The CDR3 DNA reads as TGTGCCAGCAGCTTAGATGTGGGACCTCTCATACAGTACTTC. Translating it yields CASSLDVGPLIQYF. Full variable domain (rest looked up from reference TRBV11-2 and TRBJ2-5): EAGVAQSPRYKIIEKRQSVAFWCNPISGHATLYWYQQILGQGPKLLIQFQNNGVVDDSQLPKDRFSAERLKGVDSTLKIQPAKLEDSAVYLCASSLDVGPLIQYFGPGTRLLVL.

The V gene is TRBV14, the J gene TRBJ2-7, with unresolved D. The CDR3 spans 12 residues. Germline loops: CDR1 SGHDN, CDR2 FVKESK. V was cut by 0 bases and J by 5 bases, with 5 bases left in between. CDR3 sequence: CASSQDPDEQYF. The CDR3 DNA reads TGTGCCAGCAGCCAAGATCCAGACGAGCAGTACTTC. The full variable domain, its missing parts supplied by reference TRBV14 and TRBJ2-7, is EAGVTQFPSHSVIEKGQTVTLRCDPISGHDNLYWYRRVMGKEIKFLLHFVKESKQDESGMPNNRFLAERTGGTYSTLKVQPAELEDSGVYFCASSQDPDEQYFGPGTRLTVT.

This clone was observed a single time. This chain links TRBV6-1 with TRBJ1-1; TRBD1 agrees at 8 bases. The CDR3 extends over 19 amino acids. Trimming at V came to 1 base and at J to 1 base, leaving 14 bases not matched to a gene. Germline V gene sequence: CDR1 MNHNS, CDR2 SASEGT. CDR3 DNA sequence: TGTGCCAGCAGTGAAGTAAGATTTACGGACAGGGAGGAGAACACTGAAGCTTTCTTT. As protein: CASSEVRFTDREENTEAFF.

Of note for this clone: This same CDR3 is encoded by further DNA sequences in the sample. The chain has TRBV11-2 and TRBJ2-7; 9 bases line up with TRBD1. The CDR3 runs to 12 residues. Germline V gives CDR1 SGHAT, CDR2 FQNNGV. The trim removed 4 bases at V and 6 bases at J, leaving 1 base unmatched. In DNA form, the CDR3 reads TGTGCCAGCAGCTCGGACAGGGGCGAGCAGTACTTC. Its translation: CASSSDRGEQYF. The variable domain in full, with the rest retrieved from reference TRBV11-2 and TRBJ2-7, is EAGVAQSPRYKIIEKRQSVAFWCNPISGHATLYWYQQILGQGPKLLIQFQNNGVVDDSQLPKDRFSAERLKGVDSTLKIQPAKLEDSAVYLCASSSDRGEQYFGPGTRLTVT.

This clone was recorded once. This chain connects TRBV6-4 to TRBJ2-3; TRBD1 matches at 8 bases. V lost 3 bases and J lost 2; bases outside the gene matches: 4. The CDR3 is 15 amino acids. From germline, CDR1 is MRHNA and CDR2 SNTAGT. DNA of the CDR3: TGTGCCAGCAGTGAGAGGGACAGGCCCACAGATACGCAGTATTTT. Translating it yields CASSERDRPTDTQYF.

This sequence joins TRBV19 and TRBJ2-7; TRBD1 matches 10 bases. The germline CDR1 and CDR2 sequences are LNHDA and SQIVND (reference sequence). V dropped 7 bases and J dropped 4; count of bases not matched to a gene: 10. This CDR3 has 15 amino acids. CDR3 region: CASTPGGQGMYEQYF. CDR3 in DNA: TGTGCCAGTACCCCAGGGGGACAGGGGATGTACGAGCAGTACTTC.

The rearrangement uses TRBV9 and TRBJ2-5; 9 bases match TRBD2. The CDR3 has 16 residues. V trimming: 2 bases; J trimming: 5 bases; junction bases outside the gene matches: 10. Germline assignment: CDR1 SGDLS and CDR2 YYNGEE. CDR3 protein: CASSVSAGGRRETQYF. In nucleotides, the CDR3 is TGTGCCAGCAGCGTTTCCGCGGGGGGGCGGAGGGAGACCCAGTACTTC. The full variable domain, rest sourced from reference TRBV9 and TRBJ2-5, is DSGVTQTPKHLITATGQRVTLRCSPRSGDLSVYWYQQSLDQGLQFLIQYYNGEERAKGNILERFSAQQFPDLHSELNLSSLELGDSALYFCASSVSAGGRRETQYFGPGTRLLVL.

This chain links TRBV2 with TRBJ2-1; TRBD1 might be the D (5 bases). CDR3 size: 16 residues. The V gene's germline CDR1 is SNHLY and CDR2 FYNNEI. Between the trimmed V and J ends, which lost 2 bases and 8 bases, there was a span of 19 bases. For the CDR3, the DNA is TGTGCCAGCAGTGAATGGGCAGGGCCTCCCTCCGATGAGCAGTTCTTC. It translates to CASSEWAGPPSDEQFF.

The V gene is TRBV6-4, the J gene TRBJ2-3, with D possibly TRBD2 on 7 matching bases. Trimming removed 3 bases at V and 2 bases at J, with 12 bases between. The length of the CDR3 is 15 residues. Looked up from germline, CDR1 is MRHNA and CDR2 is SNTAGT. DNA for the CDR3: TGTGCCAGCAGTGAAGAGCGGGACAACACAGATACGCAGTATTTT. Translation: CASSEERDNTDTQYF.